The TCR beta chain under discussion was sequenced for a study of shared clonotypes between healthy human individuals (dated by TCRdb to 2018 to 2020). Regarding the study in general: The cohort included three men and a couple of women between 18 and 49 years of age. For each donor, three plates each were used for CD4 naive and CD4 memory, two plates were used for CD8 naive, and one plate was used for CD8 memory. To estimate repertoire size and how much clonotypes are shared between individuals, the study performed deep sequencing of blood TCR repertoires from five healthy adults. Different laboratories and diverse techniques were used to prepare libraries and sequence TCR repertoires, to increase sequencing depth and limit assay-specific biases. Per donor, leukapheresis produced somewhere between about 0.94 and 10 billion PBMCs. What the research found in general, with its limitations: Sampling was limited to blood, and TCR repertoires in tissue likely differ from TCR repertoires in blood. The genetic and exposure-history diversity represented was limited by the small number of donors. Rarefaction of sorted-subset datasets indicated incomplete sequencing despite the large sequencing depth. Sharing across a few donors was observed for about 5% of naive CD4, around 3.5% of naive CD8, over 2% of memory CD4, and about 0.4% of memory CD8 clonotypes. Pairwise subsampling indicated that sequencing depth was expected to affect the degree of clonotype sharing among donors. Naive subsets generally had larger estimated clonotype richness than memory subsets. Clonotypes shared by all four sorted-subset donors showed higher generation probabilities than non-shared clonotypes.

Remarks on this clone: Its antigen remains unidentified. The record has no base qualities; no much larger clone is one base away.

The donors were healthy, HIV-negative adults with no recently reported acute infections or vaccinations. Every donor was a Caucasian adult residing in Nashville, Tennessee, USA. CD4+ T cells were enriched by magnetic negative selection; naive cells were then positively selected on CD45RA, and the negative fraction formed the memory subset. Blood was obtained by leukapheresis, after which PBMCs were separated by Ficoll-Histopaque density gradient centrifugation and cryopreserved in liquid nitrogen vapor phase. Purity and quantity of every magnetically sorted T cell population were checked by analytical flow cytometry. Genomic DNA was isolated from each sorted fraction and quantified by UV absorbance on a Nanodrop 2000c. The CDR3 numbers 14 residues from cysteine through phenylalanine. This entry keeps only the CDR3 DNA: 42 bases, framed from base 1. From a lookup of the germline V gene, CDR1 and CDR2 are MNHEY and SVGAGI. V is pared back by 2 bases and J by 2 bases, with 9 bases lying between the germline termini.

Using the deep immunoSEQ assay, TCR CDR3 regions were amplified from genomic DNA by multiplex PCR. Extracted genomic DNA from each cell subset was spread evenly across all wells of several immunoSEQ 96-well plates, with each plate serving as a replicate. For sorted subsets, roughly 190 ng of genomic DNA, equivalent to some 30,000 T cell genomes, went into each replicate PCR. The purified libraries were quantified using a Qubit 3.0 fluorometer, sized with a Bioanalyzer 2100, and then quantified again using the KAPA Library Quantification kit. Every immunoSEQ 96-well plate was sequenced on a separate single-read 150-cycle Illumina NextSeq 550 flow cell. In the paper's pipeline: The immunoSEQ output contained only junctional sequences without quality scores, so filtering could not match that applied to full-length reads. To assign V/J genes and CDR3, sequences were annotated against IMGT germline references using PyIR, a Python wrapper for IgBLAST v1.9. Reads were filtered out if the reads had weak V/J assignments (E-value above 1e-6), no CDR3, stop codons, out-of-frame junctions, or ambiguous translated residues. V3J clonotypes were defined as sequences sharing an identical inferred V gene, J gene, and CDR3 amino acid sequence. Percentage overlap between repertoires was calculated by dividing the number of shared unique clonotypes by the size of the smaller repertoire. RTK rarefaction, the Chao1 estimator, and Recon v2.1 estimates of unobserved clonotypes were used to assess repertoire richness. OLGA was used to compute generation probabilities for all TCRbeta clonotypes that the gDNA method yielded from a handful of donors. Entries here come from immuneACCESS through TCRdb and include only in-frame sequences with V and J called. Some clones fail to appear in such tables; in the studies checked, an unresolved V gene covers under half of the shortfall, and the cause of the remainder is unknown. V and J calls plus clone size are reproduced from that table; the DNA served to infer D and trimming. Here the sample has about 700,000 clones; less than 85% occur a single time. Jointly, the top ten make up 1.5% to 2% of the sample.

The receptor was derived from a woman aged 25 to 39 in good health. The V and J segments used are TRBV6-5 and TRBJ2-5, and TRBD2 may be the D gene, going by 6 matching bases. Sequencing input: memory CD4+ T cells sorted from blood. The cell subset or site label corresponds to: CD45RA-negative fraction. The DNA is TGTGCCAGCAGTTACGCGGGAAGGCAAGAGACCCAGTACTTC. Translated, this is CASSYAGRQETQYF.